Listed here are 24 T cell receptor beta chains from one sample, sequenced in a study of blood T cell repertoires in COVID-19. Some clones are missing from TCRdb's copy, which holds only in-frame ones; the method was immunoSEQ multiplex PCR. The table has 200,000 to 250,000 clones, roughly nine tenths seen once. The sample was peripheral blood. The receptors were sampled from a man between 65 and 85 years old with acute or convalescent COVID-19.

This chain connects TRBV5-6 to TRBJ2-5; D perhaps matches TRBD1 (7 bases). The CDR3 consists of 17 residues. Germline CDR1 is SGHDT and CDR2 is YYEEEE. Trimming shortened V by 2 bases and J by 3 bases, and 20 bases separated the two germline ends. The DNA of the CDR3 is TGTGCCAGCAGCTTTGGGGGGACAGCCTCCGTTAAAGAGACCCAGTACTTC. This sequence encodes CASSFGGTASVKETQYF.

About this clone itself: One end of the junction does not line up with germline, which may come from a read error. CDR3 nucleotide sequence: TGTGCCAGTAGTCGCCGGGGGAGCGGGAGGGTCTACTATGAGCAGTTCTTC. It yields the protein CASSRRGSGRVYYEQFF. The chain uses TRBV19 and TRBJ2-1, with 10 bases matching TRBD2. The CDR3 is 17 residues long. CDR1 is LNHDA, CDR2 SQIVND, per germline (reference sequence).

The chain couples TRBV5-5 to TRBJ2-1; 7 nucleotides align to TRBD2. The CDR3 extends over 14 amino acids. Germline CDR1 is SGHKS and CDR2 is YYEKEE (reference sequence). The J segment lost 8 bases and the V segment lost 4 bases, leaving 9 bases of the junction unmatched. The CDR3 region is CASSPGLGFHEQFF. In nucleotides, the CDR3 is TGTGCCAGCAGCCCCGGACTAGGGTTCCATGAGCAGTTCTTC.

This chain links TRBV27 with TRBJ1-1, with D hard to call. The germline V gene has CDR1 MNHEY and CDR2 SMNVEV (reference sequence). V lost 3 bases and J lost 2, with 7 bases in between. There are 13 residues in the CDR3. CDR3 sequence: CASSFVINTEAFF. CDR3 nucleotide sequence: TGTGCCAGCAGTTTCGTTATTAACACTGAAGCTTTCTTT.

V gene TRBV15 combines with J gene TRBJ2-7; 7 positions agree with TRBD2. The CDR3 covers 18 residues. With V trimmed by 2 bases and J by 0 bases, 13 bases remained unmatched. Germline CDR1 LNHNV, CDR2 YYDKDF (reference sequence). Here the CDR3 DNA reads TGTGCCACCAGCAGACCGCCCGCAGCTAGCGGCCGCTCCTACGAGCAGTACTTC. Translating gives CATSRPPAASGRSYEQYF.

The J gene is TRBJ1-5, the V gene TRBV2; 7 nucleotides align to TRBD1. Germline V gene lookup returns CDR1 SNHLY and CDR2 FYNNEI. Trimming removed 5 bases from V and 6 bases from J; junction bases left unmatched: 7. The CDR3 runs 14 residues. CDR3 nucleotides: TGTGCCAGCAGTCAGACAGGGTCTAGTCAGCCCCAGCATTTT. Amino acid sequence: CASSQTGSSQPQHF.

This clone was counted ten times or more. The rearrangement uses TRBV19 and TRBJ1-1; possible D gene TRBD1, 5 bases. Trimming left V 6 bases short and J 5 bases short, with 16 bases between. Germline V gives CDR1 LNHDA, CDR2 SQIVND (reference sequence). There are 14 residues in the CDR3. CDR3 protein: CASRDTGLATEAFF. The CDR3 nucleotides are TGTGCCAGTAGAGATACAGGATTGGCGACTGAAGCTTTCTTT. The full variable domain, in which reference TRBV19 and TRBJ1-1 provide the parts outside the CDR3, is DGGITQSPKYLFRKEGQNVTLSCEQNLNHDAMYWYRQDPGQGLRLIYYSQIVNDFQKGDIAEGYSVSREKKESFPLTVTSAQKNPTAFYLCASRDTGLATEAFFGQGTRLTVV.

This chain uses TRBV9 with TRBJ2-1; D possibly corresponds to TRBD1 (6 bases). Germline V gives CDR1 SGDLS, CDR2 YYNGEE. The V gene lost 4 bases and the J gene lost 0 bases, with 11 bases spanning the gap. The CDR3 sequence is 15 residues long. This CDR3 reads CASSLGTISYNEQFF. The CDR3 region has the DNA TGTGCCAGCAGCTTAGGGACAATCTCCTACAATGAGCAGTTCTTC.

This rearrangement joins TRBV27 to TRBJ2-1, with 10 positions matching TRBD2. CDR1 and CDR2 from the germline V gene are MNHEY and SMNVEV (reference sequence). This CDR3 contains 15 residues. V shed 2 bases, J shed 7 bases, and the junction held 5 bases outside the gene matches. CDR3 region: CASSLDPSGSNEQFF. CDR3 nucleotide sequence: TGTGCCAGCAGTTTAGACCCTAGCGGGAGTAATGAGCAGTTCTTC.

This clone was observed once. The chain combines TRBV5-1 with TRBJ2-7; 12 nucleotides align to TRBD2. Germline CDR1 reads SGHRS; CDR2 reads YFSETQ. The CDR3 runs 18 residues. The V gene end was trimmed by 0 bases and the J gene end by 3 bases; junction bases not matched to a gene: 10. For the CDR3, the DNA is TGCGCCAGCAGCTTGGTCGCTAGCGGGGGGGCAACCTTCTACGAGCAGTACTTC. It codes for CASSLVASGGATFYEQYF.

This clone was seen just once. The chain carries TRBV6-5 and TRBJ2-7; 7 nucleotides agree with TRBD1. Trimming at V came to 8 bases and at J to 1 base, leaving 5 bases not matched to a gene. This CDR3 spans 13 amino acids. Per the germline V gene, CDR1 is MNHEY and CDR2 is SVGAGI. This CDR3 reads CASSGQISYEQYF. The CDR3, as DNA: TGTGCCAGCTCGGGACAGATATCCTACGAGCAGTACTTC.

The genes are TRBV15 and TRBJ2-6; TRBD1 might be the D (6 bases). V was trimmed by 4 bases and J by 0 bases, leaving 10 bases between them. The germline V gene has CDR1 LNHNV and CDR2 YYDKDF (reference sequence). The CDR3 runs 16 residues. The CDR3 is CATSIGQFSGANVLTF. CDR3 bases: TGTGCCACCAGCATCGGACAGTTCTCTGGGGCCAACGTCCTGACTTTC.

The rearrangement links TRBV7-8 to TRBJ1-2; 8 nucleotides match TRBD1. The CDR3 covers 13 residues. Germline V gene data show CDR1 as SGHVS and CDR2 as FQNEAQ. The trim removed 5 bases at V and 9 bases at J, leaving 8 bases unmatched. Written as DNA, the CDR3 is TGTGCCAGCAGCGCGACAGGGGCTGTAAGCTACACCTTC. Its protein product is CASSATGAVSYTF.

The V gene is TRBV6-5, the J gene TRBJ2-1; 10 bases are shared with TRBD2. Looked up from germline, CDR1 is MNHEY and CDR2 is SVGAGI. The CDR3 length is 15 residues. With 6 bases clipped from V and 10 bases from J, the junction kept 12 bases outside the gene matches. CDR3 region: CASRGRTSGAGEQFF. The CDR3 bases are TGTGCCAGCAGGGGGAGGACTAGCGGAGCCGGGGAGCAGTTCTTC.

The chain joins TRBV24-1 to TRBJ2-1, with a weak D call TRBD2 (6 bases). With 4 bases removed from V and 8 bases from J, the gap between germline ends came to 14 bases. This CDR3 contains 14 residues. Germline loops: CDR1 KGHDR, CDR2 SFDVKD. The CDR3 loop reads CATSDPGRKDEQFF. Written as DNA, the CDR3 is TGTGCCACCAGTGACCCTGGGAGGAAGGATGAGCAGTTCTTC.

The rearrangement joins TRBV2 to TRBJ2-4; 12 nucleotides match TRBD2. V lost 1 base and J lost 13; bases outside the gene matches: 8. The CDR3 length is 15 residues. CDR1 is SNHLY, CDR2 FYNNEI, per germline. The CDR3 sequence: CASSEEATSGSPQYF. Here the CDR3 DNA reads TGTGCCAGCAGTGAAGAGGCGACTAGCGGGAGTCCGCAGTACTTC.

The CDR3 loop is CSARGNEAFF. DNA for the CDR3: TGCAGTGCCAGGGGAAATGAAGCTTTCTTT. The rearrangement uses TRBV20-1 and TRBJ1-1; maybe TRBD1 (6 bases). The CDR3 is made up of 10 amino acids. In germline, CDR1 is DFQATT, CDR2 SNEGSKA (reference sequence). V was clipped by 6 bases and J by 7 bases, with 9 bases between them.

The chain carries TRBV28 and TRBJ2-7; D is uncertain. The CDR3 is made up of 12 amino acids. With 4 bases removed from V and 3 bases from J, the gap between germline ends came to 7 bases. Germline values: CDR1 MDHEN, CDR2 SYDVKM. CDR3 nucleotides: TGTGCCAGCAGTTCCGTTCTCTACGAGCAGTACTTC. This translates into CASSSVLYEQYF.

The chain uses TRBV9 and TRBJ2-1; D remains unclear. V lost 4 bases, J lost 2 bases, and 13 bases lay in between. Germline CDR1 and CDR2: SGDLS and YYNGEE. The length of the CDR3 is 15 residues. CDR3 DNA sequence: TGTGCCAGCAGCTTGAAGACAACAGCCTACAATGAGCAGTTCTTC. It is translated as CASSLKTTAYNEQFF.

CDR3 in amino acids: CASSSRTGAGYGYTF. The CDR3 DNA follows: TGTGCCAGCAGCTCCAGGACAGGGGCGGGCTATGGCTACACCTTC. The V and J genes are TRBV7-2 and TRBJ1-2; the match to TRBD1 covers 9 bases. The junction had 7 bases not matched to a gene; V was cut back by 4 bases and J by 4 bases. This CDR3 contains 15 residues. Germline CDR1 SGHTA, CDR2 FQGNSA.

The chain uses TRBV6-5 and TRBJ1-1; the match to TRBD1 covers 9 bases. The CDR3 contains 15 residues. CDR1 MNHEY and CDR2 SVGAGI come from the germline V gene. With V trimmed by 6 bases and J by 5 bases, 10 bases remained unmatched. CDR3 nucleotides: TGTGCCAGCAGACTTCGGACAGGGGAGAGAACTGAAGCTTTCTTT. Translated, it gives CASRLRTGERTEAFF.

CDR3 region: CASSKTTRGYEQYF. The CDR3 DNA reads as TGTGCCAGCAGCAAGACGACTCGGGGCTACGAGCAGTACTTC. J is TRBJ2-7 and V is TRBV21-1; TRBD2 was called by the table and not checked on the DNA. TRBV21-1 is assigned pseudogene status. CDR3 length: 14 residues.

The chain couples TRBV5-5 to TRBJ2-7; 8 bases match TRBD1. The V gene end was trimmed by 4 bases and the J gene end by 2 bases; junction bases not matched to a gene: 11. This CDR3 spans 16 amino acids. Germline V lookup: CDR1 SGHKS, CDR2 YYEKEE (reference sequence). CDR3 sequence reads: CASSIAPGTGTYEQYF. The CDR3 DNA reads TGTGCCAGCAGCATCGCCCCGGGGACAGGCACCTACGAGCAGTACTTC.

The chain's CDR3 is CASQTGTGVSHEQYF. Written as DNA, the CDR3 is TGTGCCAGCCAGACAGGGACGGGGGTTTCCCACGAGCAGTACTTC. The chain joins TRBV28 to TRBJ2-7; a weak D match, TRBD1 (7 bases). Trimming took off 8 bases at V and 5 bases at J, with 22 bases between the two ends. This CDR3 is built from 15 residues. Germline values: CDR1 MDHEN, CDR2 SYDVKM.